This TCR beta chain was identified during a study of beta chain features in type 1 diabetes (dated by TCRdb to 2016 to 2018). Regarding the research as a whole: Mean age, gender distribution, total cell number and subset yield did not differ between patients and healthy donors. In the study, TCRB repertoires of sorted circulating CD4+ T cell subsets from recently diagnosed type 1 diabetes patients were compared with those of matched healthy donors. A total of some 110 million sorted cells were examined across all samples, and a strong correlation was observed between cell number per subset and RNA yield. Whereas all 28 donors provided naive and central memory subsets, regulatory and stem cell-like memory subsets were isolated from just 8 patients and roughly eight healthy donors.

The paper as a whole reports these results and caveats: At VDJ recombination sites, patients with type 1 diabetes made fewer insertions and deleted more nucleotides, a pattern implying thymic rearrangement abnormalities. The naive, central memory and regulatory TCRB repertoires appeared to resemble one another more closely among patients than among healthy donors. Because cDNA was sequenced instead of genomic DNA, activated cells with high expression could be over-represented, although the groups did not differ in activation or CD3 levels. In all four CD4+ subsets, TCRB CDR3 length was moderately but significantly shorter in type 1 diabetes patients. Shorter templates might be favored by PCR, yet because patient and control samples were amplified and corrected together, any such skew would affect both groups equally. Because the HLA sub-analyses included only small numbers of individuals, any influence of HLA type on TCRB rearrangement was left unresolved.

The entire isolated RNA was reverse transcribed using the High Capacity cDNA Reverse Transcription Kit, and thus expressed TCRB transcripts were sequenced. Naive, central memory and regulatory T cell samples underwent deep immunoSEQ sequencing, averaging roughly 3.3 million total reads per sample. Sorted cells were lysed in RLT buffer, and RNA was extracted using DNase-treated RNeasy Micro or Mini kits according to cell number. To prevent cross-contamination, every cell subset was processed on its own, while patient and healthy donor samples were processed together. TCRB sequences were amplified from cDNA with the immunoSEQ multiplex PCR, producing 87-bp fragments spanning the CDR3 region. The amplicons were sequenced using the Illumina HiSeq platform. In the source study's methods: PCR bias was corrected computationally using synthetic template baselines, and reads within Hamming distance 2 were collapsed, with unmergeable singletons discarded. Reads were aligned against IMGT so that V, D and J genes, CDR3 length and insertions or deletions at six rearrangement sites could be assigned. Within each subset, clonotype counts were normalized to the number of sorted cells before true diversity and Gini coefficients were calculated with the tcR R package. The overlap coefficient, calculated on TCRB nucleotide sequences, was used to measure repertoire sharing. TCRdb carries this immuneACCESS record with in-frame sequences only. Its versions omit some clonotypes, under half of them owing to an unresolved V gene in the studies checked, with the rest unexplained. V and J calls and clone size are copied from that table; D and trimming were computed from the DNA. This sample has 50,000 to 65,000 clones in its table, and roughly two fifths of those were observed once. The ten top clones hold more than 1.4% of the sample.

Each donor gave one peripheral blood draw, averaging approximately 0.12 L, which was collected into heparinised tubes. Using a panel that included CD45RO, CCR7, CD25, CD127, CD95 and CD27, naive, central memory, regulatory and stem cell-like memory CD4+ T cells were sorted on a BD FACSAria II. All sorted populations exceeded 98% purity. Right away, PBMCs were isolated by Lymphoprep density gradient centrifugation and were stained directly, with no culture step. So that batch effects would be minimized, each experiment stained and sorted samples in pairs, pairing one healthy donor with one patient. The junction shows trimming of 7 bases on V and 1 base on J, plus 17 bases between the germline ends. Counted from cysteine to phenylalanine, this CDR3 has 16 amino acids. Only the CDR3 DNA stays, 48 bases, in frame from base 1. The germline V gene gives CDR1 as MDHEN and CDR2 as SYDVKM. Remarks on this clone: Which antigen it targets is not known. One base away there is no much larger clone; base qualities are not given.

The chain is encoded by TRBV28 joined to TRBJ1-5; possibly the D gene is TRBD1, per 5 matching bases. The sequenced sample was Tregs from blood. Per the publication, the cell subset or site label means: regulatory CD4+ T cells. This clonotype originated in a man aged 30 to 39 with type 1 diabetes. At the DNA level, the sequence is TGTGCCAGCACTCCCGGGGGGGGTGGAAGCAATCAGCCCCAGCATTTT. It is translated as CASTPGGGGSNQPQHF.